The 18 T cell receptor beta chains below were found in one sample sequenced in a study of neurological immune-mediated disorders. Time point noted: longitudinal time-point 2. TCRdb independently ran MiXCR on the 5' RACE reads; one entry per CDR3 protein. The sample lists 57,000 or so distinct CDR3 sequences, roughly 9.7% occurring once. Sequencing used PBMCs. The receptors were sampled from a man in his thirties or forties in good health.

V gene TRBV5-4 combines with J gene TRBJ2-1; TRBD2 is a possible D gene (6 bases). Trimming shortened V by 2 bases and J by 1 base, and 10 bases separated the two germline ends. This CDR3 has 15 residues. The germline CDR1 and CDR2 sequences are SGHNT and YYREEE (reference sequence). The CDR3 DNA reads TGTGCCAGCAGCTTCGGCGGGAAGTCCTACAATGAGCAGTTCTTC. Translating it yields CASSFGGKSYNEQFF.

In its sample, this clonotype was seen many times. The V and J genes are TRBV12-3 or TRBV12-4 and TRBJ2-5; D is uncertain. This CDR3 has 13 residues. Trimming took 3 bases from V and 3 from J, leaving 8 bases between them. CDR3 protein: CASSLLHEETQYF. In DNA form, the CDR3 reads TGTGCCAGCAGTTTGCTGCACGAAGAGACCCAGTACTTC.

This clonotype was recorded at least ten times. The chain combines TRBV28 with TRBJ1-5; D gene uncertain. CDR1 MDHEN and CDR2 SYDVKM come from the germline V gene. There are 15 residues in the CDR3. V was shortened by 7 bases and J by 3 bases, with 16 bases between the two germline ends. The CDR3 here is CASTLPSGINQPQHF. CDR3 DNA sequence: TGTGCCAGCACCCTCCCCAGTGGAATCAATCAGCCCCAGCATTTT.

There are many counts of this clonotype. V is TRBV9 and J is TRBJ2-5, with 7 nucleotides matching TRBD2. The V and J ends lost 2 bases and 3 bases, in that order; junction bases with no gene match: 7. The CDR3 extends over 15 amino acids. Per germline, CDR1 SGDLS and CDR2 YYNGEE. CDR3 sequence (DNA): TGTGCCAGCAGCGTCGACGGGGGGACCAAAGAGACCCAGTACTTC. It specifies CASSVDGGTKETQYF. Combining the CDR3 with reference TRBV9 and TRBJ2-5 gives the whole variable domain DSGVTQTPKHLITATGQRVTLRCSPRSGDLSVYWYQQSLDQGLQFLIQYYNGEERAKGNILERFSAQQFPDLHSELNLSSLELGDSALYFCASSVDGGTKETQYFGPGTRLLVL.

This clonotype was detected ten times or more. This CDR3 reads CASSQDALQGASGNTIYF. The CDR3 DNA reads as TGTGCCAGCAGCCAAGATGCTCTACAGGGGGCTTCTGGAAACACCATATATTTT. The chain couples TRBV14 to TRBJ1-3; 9 bases agree with TRBD1. With 0 bases clipped from V and 1 base from J, the junction kept 7 bases outside the gene matches. Germline loops: CDR1 SGHDN, CDR2 FVKESK. The CDR3 runs to 18 residues.

This clonotype was found many times. The V gene is TRBV20-1, the J gene TRBJ1-1; 7 nucleotides agree with TRBD1. V lost 5 bases and J lost 1; bases outside the gene matches: 7. The CDR3 totals 14 residues. CDR1 and CDR2 from the germline V gene are DFQATT and SNEGSKA (reference sequence). The CDR3 sequence: CSAGRTGQNTEAFF. As DNA, the CDR3 is TGCAGTGCTGGCCGGACAGGCCAGAACACTGAAGCTTTCTTT.

This clonotype appeared many times. The chain employs TRBV11-2 and TRBJ2-2; no clear D gene. The CDR3 is 12 residues long. CDR1 is SGHAT, CDR2 FQNNGV, per germline. The V end was cut by 7 bases, the J end by 3 bases, with 6 bases between. This CDR3 reads CASKVDTGELFF. The CDR3, as DNA: TGTGCCAGCAAAGTGGACACCGGGGAGCTGTTTTTT.

This clonotype was observed many times. This rearrangement joins TRBV7-9 to TRBJ2-7, with 7 bases identical to TRBD2. The CDR3 totals 15 residues. From germline, CDR1 is SEHNR and CDR2 FQNEAQ (reference sequence). V shed 7 bases and J 0 bases; nucleotides not matched to a gene: 9. The CDR3 coding sequence is TGTGCCAGCACCCTCGGGGACTACCGCTCCTACGAGCAGTACTTC. This encodes CASTLGDYRSYEQYF.

In this sample, this clonotype turned up many times. V and J are TRBV28 and TRBJ1-2; D call uncertain. This CDR3 is built from 11 residues. Germline CDR1 MDHEN, CDR2 SYDVKM. V dropped 6 bases and J dropped 6 bases, with 8 bases sitting between them. The CDR3 bases are TGTGCCAGCAGCCCGCGAGATGGCTACACCTTC. Its translation: CASSPRDGYTF.

This clonotype was counted a few times. This chain joins TRBV21-1 and TRBJ1-1. TRBV21-1 is termed a pseudogene. The CDR3 is made up of 12 amino acids. The CDR3 region has the DNA TGTGCCAGCAGCATATCCTTGGAGGAAGCTTTCTTT. Translation: CASSISLEEAFF.

This clonotype was seen ten or more times. The rearrangement uses TRBV9 and TRBJ2-7, with D possibly being TRBD1 (6 bases). The germline CDR1 and CDR2 sequences are SGDLS and YYNGEE. The CDR3 sequence is 15 residues long. V was cut by 4 bases and J by 0 bases, with 14 bases left in between. The CDR3 DNA is TGTGCCAGCAGCCCTGGACAGTCCTACTCCTACGAGCAGTACTTC. Translation gives CASSPGQSYSYEQYF.

At least ten counts were recorded for this clonotype. The chain carries TRBV6-5 and TRBJ2-2; 8 bases are shared with TRBD1. The CDR3 runs 17 residues. CDR1 and CDR2 (germline): MNHEY, SVGAGI. V shed 7 bases, J shed 1 base, and the junction held 11 bases outside the gene matches. The CDR3 DNA follows: TGTGCCAGCATCAGAACCCCCGGGACAGGGAACACCGGGGAGCTGTTTTTT. Translating gives CASIRTPGTGNTGELFF.

At least ten counts were recorded for this clonotype. The V gene is TRBV6-6, the J gene TRBJ2-7; D is perhaps TRBD1 (5 bases). This CDR3 comprises 11 residues. Per the germline V gene, CDR1 is MNHNY and CDR2 is SVGAGI (reference sequence). Deletions cut 8 bases from V and 7 bases from J, with 12 bases between. The CDR3 loop reads CASEGAGEQYF. In DNA, the CDR3 is TGTGCCAGCGAAGGGGCCGGAGAGCAGTACTTC.

This clonotype came up many times. This sequence joins TRBV29-1 and TRBJ1-2, with D perhaps matching TRBD1 (5 bases). The germline CDR1 and CDR2 sequences are SQVTM and ANQGSEA. The CDR3 spans 12 residues. With 0 bases removed from V and 6 bases from J, the gap between germline ends came to 8 bases. For the CDR3, the DNA is TGCAGCGTTGAAGAGCAGGGCGATGGCTACACCTTC. Encoded protein: CSVEEQGDGYTF.

This clonotype has a count of ten or more. V and J are TRBV7-6 and TRBJ2-1; no firm D call. V lost 0 bases to trimming and J lost 11 bases, with 23 bases between them. This CDR3 has 17 amino acids. Per the germline V gene, CDR1 is SGHVS and CDR2 is FNYEAQ. This chain's CDR3 is CASSLAPGQASPSKQFF. CDR3 nucleotide sequence: TGTGCCAGCAGCTTAGCGCCTGGTCAGGCCAGCCCCTCTAAGCAGTTCTTC.

This clonotype counts as medium-sized. CDR3 sequence (DNA): TGTGCCAGCAGCTTCGACAGGGGACCCCAAGAGACCCAGTACTTC. Its translation: CASSFDRGPQETQYF. The genes are TRBV7-2 and TRBJ2-5; 8 bases map to TRBD1. Germline V gene lookup returns CDR1 SGHTA and CDR2 FQGNSA. This CDR3 is 15 amino acids long. Trimming removed 3 bases from V and 1 base from J; junction bases left unmatched: 4. Supplemented by reference TRBV7-2 and TRBJ2-5, the full variable domain reads GAGVSQSPSNKVTEKGKDVELRCDPISGHTALYWYRQSLGQGLEFLIYFQGNSAPDKSGLPSDRFSAERTGGSVSTLTIQRTQQEDSAVYLCASSFDRGPQETQYFGPGTRLLVL.

This clonotype was counted ten times or more. The chain combines TRBV3-1 with TRBJ2-7; no clear D. Germline V gene data show CDR1 as LGHDT and CDR2 as YNNKEL (reference sequence). V lost 4 bases and J 6 bases, leaving 7 bases between the germline ends. The CDR3 consists of 11 residues. The CDR3 here is CASSLLGEQYF. In nucleotides, the CDR3 is TGTGCCAGCAGCCTCCTCGGCGAGCAGTACTTC.

This clonotype was counted many times. The chain carries TRBV7-3 and TRBJ2-1, with TRBD2 matching 7 bases. The CDR3 runs to 14 residues. From germline, CDR1 is SGHTA and CDR2 FQGTGA. V lost 6 bases and J lost 11; bases outside the gene matches: 13. The CDR3: CASSSTGGPLQQFF. The CDR3 bases are TGTGCCAGCAGTTCTACGGGAGGCCCTCTACAGCAGTTCTTC.